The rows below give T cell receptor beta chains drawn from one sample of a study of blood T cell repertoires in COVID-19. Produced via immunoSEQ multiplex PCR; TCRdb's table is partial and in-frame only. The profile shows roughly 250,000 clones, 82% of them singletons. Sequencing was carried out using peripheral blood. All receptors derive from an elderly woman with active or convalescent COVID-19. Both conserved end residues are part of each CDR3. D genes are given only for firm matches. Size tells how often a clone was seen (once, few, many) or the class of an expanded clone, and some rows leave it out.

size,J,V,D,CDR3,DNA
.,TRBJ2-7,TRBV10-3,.,CAISEITGEQYF,TGTGCCATCAGTGAGATCACTGGCGAGCAGTACTTC
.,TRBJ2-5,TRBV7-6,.,CASSLQRLGPGPQYF,TGTGCCAGCAGCTTGCAGCGCCTCGGGCCAGGGCCCCAGTACTTC
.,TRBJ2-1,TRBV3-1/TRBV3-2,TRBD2,CASSQVAGLAGVTEQFF,TGTGCCAGCAGCCAAGTCGCGGGTCTAGCGGGAGTCACTGAGCAGTTCTTC
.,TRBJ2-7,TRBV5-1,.,CASSLAGSGYEQYF,TGCGCCAGCAGCTTGGCCGGGAGTGGCTACGAGCAGTACTTC
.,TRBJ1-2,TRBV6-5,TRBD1,CASSNAGGFNYGYTF,TGTGCCAGCAGTAACGCAGGGGGCTTCAACTATGGCTACACCTTC
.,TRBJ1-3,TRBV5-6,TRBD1,CASSWDRLSGNTIYF,TGTGCCAGCAGCTGGGACAGGTTATCTGGAAACACCATATATTTT
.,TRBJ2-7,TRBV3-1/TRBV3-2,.,CASSPRTRRHEQYF,TGTGCCAGCAGCCCCCGCACCCGGCGGCACGAGCAGTACTTC
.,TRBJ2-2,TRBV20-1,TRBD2,CSASSSGSAGELFF,TGCAGTGCTAGTTCTAGCGGGAGCGCCGGGGAGCTGTTTTTT
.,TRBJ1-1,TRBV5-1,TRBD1,CASSSAGTGGTEAFF,TGCGCCAGCAGCTCGGCCGGGACAGGGGGCACTGAAGCTTTCTTT
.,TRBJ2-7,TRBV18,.,CASSPTGTYEQYF,TGTGCCAGCTCGCCGACGGGAACCTACGAGCAGTACTTC
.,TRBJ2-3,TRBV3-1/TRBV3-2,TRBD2,CASSHISGGLTSTDTQYF,TGTGCCAGCAGCCACATTAGCGGGGGGCTAACTAGCACAGATACGCAGTATTTT
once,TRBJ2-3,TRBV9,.,CASSVVGDRDTQYF,TGTGCCAGCAGCGTAGTCGGAGATAGAGATACGCAGTATTTT
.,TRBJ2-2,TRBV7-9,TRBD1,CASSGRDSYTGELFF,TGTGCCAGCAGCGGCCGGGACAGTTACACCGGGGAGCTGTTTTTT
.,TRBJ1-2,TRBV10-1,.,CASSEQGNYGYTF,TGCGCCAGCAGTGAGCAGGGGAACTATGGCTACACCTTC
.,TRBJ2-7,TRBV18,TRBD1,CASSPGTGGGEQYF,TGTGCCAGCTCCCCCGGGACAGGGGGTGGTGAGCAGTACTTC
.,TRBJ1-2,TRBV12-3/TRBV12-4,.,CASSNSNYGYTF,TGTGCCAGCAGCAACTCCAACTATGGCTACACCTTC
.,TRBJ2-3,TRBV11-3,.,CASSPQGTGTQYF,TGTGCCAGCAGCCCCCAGGGGACGGGTACGCAGTATTTT
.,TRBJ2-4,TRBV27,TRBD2,CASKPAGAAKNIQYF,TGTGCCAGCAAACCAGCGGGAGCTGCCAAAAACATTCAGTACTTC
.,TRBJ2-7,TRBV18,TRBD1,CASSRQGPTEQYF,TGTGCCAGCTCCCGACAGGGCCCGACCGAGCAGTACTTC
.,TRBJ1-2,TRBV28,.,CASSIPRGGEGYGYTF,TGTGCCAGCAGTATACCCCGGGGAGGGGAGGGTTATGGCTACACCTTC
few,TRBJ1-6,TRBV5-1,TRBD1,CASSPDRGDSPLHF,TGCGCCAGCAGCCCCGACAGGGGTGATTCACCCCTCCACTTT
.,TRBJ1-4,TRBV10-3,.,CAISESATTNEKLFF,TGTGCCATCAGTGAGTCGGCCACAACTAATGAAAAACTGTTTTTT
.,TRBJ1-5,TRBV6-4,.,CASEDSYRSNQPQHF,TGTGCCAGTGAGGACAGTTATCGGAGCAATCAGCCCCAGCATTTT